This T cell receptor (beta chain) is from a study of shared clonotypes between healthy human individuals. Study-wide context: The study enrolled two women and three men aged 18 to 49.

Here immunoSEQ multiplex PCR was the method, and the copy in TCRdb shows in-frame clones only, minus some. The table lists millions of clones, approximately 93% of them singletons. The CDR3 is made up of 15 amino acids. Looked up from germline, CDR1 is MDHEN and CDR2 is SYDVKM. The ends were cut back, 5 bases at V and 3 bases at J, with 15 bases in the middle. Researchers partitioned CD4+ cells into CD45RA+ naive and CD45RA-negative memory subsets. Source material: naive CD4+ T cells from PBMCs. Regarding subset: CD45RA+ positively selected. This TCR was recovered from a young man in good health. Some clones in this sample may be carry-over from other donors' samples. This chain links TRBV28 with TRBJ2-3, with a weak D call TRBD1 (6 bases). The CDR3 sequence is CASSTQGQGTDTQYF. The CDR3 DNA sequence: TGTGCCAGCAGTACGCAGGGGCAAGGGACAGATACGCAGTATTTT.